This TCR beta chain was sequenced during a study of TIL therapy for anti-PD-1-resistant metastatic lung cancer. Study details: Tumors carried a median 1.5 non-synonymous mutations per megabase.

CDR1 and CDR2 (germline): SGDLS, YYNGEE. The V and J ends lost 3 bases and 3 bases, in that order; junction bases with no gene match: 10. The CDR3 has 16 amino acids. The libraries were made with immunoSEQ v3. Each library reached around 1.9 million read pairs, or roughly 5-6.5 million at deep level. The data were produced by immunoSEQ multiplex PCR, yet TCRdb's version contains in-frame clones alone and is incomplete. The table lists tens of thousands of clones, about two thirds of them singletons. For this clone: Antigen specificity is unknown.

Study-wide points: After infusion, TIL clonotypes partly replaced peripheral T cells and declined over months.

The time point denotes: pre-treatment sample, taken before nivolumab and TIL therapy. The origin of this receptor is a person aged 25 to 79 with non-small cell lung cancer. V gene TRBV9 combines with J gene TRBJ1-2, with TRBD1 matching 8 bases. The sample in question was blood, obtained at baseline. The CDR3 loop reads CASSAPSTGVDYGYTF. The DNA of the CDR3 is TGTGCCAGCAGCGCGCCCTCGACAGGGGTTGACTATGGCTACACCTTC.